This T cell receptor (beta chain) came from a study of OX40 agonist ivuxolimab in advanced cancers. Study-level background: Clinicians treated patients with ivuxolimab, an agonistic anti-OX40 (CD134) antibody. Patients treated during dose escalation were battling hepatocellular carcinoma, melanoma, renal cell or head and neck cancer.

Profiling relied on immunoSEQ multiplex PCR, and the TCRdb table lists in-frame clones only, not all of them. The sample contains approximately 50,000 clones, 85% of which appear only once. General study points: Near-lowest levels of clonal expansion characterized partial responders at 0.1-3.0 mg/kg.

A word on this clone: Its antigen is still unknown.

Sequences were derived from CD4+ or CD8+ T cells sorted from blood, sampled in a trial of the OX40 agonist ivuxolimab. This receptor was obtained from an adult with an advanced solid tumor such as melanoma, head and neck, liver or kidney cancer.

This CDR3 is CASSIARDRRLYTGELFF. CDR3 in DNA: TGTGCCAGTAGTATCGCCAGGGACAGGCGATTATACACCGGGGAGCTGTTTTTT. V usage is TRBV19 and J usage is TRBJ2-2; 8 bases map to TRBD1. Unmatched junction bases numbered 12, after V lost 3 bases and J lost 3 bases. The CDR3 runs 18 residues. CDR1 is LNHDA, CDR2 SQIVND, per germline (reference sequence).